Sequencing of this TCR beta chain was carried out in a study of T cells in localized non-small cell lung cancer. CDR3 length: 18 amino acids. Trimming removed 5 bases from V and 1 base from J, with 22 bases in between. Per the germline V gene, CDR1 is SEHNR and CDR2 is FQNEAQ (reference sequence). Turning to this clone: No antigen is known for it.

Study findings and constraints: Higher T cell density in the blood was associated with longer overall survival, whereas higher adjacent-lung clonality associated with shorter survival. Median detection of top 100 tumor clones in adjacent lung was 57 clones. Tumor showed lower T cell clonality than uninvolved adjacent lung, where it was highest. Heterogeneity remains possible because sequencing was limited to only one tumor region.

TCRdb keeps only in-frame clones here, not all; method: immunoSEQ multiplex PCR. The table includes 72,000 or so clones, 80% to 90% detected once. V and J are TRBV7-9 and TRBJ2-3; D is possibly TRBD2 (6 bases). The sequence derives from a female donor older than 55 with stage I lung adenocarcinoma. The sequenced sample was peripheral blood, obtained before any cancer treatment. The CDR3 nucleotides read TGTGCCAGCAGCCGCCGAAGTGGAACGGGAGCAGGCACAGATACGCAGTATTTT. This encodes CASSRRSGTGAGTDTQYF.